One sample yielded the 11 T cell receptor beta chains listed below, sequenced in a study of T-cell reconstitution after alpha-beta-depleted transplantation in children. The study, taken as a whole, reports: T-cell counts and diversity at one year following transplant were attributed mainly to newly produced T cells.

The antigens of these receptors remain unknown. TCRbeta library construction was performed incorporating unique molecular identifiers. A single record per CDR3 protein comes from TCRdb applying MiXCR to the PCR reads. The table shows fewer than 350,000 distinct CDR3 sequences, with around 7.3% occurring only once. The specimen was peripheral blood, collected 360 days after TCRalphabeta/CD19-depleted stem cell transplant. The receptor source for this set is a female patient aged 2-9 years who had a stem cell transplant for Fanconi anemia, so the T cells may come from the graft donor.

This clonotype was counted ten times or more. Here the CDR3 reads CASSVGTGIMNTEAFF. The DNA of the CDR3 is TGTGCCAGCAGCGTTGGGACAGGGATAATGAACACTGAAGCTTTCTTT. The V call is TRBV9, the J call TRBJ1-1; 9 bases fit TRBD1. Losses at the gene ends were 2 bases for V and 0 bases for J; bases not matched to a gene: 5. CDR1 and CDR2 (germline): SGDLS, YYNGEE. The CDR3 covers 16 residues.

This clonotype was counted a few times. V and J are TRBV7-2 and TRBJ1-2; D possibly corresponds to TRBD1 (6 bases). The CDR3 runs 12 residues. V was trimmed by 5 bases and J by 7 bases, leaving 11 bases between them. From germline, CDR1 is SGHTA and CDR2 FQGNSA. CDR3 sequence (DNA): TGTGCCAGCAGCCGACAGGTTCCTGGCTACACCTTC. Protein: CASSRQVPGYTF.

This clonotype was counted between two and nine times. This chain links TRBV20-1 with TRBJ2-7, with a weak D call TRBD1 (8 bases). The germline V gene encodes CDR1 DFQATT and CDR2 SNEGSKA (reference sequence). The CDR3 has 13 amino acids. V gave up 6 bases and J gave up 3 bases, with 15 bases separating them. The CDR3 region is CSASTGEGYEQYF. The CDR3 DNA reads TGCAGTGCCTCGACAGGGGAGGGCTACGAGCAGTACTTC.

The rearrangement uses TRBV5-5 and TRBJ1-3; D gene ambiguous. CDR3 length: 18 residues. Germline CDR1 is SGHKS and CDR2 is YYEKEE (reference sequence). The germline V and J ends were trimmed by 2 bases and 0 bases, with 18 bases remaining between them. DNA of the CDR3: TGTGCCAGCAGCTTTCTAGTGGCCGGGGTATACTCTGGAAACACCATATATTTT. This codes for CASSFLVAGVYSGNTIYF.

The sample holds a few counts of this clonotype. This chain connects TRBV7-9 to TRBJ1-1; D call uncertain. Trimming shortened V by 2 bases and J by 6 bases, and 16 bases separated the two germline ends. Germline lookup yields CDR1 SEHNR and CDR2 FQNEAQ (reference sequence). The CDR3 extends over 15 amino acids. The CDR3 is CASSLSPGGLAEAFF. The DNA for the CDR3 is TGTGCCAGCAGCTTATCGCCCGGAGGCCTTGCTGAAGCTTTCTTT.

V and J are TRBV6-2 or TRBV6-3 and TRBJ2-3, with TRBD2 as a possible D gene (5 bases). The CDR3 covers 13 residues. Per the germline V gene, CDR1 is MNHEY and CDR2 is SVGEGT. The V end was cut by 6 bases, the J end by 1 base, with 8 bases between. The CDR3 region is CASRTLGTDTQYF. In nucleotides, the CDR3 is TGTGCCAGCAGAACACTAGGCACAGATACGCAGTATTTT.

This clonotype was seen at least ten times. The chain joins TRBV12-3 or TRBV12-4 to TRBJ2-7; the D gene is possibly TRBD2 (5 bases). The CDR3 has 13 residues. Trimming removed 3 bases from V and 5 bases from J, with 11 bases in between. The CDR3: CASSLVLAHEQYF. The CDR3 DNA follows: TGTGCCAGCAGTTTGGTCCTAGCCCACGAGCAGTACTTC.

The sample holds many counts of this clonotype. The chain carries TRBV6-1 and TRBJ1-6; 9 bases fit TRBD1. This CDR3 spans 14 amino acids. V gave up 6 bases and J gave up 10 bases; unmatched junction bases: 7. Germline loops: CDR1 MNHNS, CDR2 SASEGT. The CDR3 spells CASRRTGVQSPLHF. The DNA of the CDR3 is TGTGCCAGCAGGCGGACAGGGGTGCAATCACCCCTCCACTTT.

This clonotype was found many times. V and J are TRBV5-1 and TRBJ2-7, with 11 positions matching TRBD2. With V trimmed by 0 bases and J by 3 bases, 2 bases remained unmatched. From germline, CDR1 is SGHRS and CDR2 YFSETQ. CDR3 length: 15 amino acids. The CDR3: CASSLELAGDYEQYF. CDR3 DNA: TGCGCCAGCAGCTTGGAACTAGCGGGGGACTACGAGCAGTACTTC.

The chain employs TRBV27 and TRBJ2-3; 7 nucleotides align to TRBD2. The CDR3 has 16 residues. J lost 4 bases, V lost 1 base, and 8 bases had no gene match. Germline-derived CDR1 and CDR2 are MNHEY and SMNVEV (reference sequence). The CDR3 loop is CASSLLFSLAADTQYF. The CDR3 bases are TGTGCCAGCAGTTTATTGTTCTCCCTAGCGGCAGATACGCAGTATTTT.

This clonotype was counted many times. This chain uses TRBV5-1 with TRBJ2-3; D uncertain. The CDR3 extends over 13 amino acids. Deletions cut 4 bases from V and 5 bases from J, with 11 bases between. CDR1 and CDR2 from the germline V gene are SGHRS and YFSETQ. CDR3 region: CASSPSGGDTQYF. The CDR3 coding sequence is TGCGCCAGCAGCCCCTCAGGTGGAGATACGCAGTATTTT. The full variable domain, in which reference TRBV5-1 and TRBJ2-3 provide the parts outside the CDR3, is KAGVTQTPRYLIKTRGQQVTLSCSPISGHRSVSWYQQTPGQGLQFLFEYFSETQRNKGNFPGRFSGRQFSNSRSEMNVSTLELGDSALYLCASSPSGGDTQYFGPGTRLTVL.